These 22 T cell receptor beta chains share one sample of origin, sequenced in a study of tumor-infiltrating lymphocytes in primary liver carcinoma. Investigators took RNA and DNA out together from 20-30 mg of unsorted bulk tissue. From about 490 ng of total RNA, TCR beta-specific cDNA was reverse-transcribed using a constant-region primer. Three nested multiplex PCR rounds, a slightly modified ARM-PCR, produced the libraries for TCR beta. Researchers ran the first two PCR rounds for roughly 11 cycles each with TRBV1-TRBV30 forward primers and a C-beta reverse primer. TCRdb called the multiplex PCR reads again in MiXCR, with one record for every CDR3 protein. The sample includes almost 55,000 distinct CDR3 sequences, 70% to 80% seen only once; the top ten take approximately 25%. Sequenced: liver tumor tissue from sampling region 2. As to subset: tumor region T2, inferior pole. Receptor source: a middle-aged man with primary liver carcinoma and hepatitis B virus infection.

Points on this clonotype: Relative to the germline gene, one junction end is altered; a read error may explain this. The chain couples TRBV11-2 to TRBJ2-7; no clear D gene. Germline V gene data show CDR1 as SGHAT and CDR2 as FQNNGV. This CDR3 has 14 residues. CDR3 in amino acids: CASSLTDVAYEQYF. The CDR3 DNA is TGTGCAAGCAGCTTAACAGACGTAGCCTACGAACAGTACTTC.

Regarding this clonotype: Its ends do not fully match the called genes, so a read error is possible. The chain is built from TRBV14 and TRBJ2-5; the D gene is possibly TRBD2 (5 bases). CDR3 size: 17 residues. The V gene's germline CDR1 is SGHDN and CDR2 FVKESK. Here the CDR3 reads CASSQDHAPDFQETQYF. CDR3 nucleotides: TGTGCCAGTAGCCAAGACCACGCCCCGGACTTCCAAGAGACCCAGTATTTC.

Regarding this clonotype: This CDR3 fails to terminate in the conserved phenylalanine or tryptophan, so it likely reflects a read error. The chain has TRBV11-2 and TRBJ2-7; weak D call: TRBD2 (5 bases). This CDR3 has 15 residues. CDR1 and CDR2 (germline): SGHAT, FQNNGV. The CDR3 reads CANSQYSGWGYEQYL. DNA of the CDR3: TGTGCCAACAGCCAATATTCGGGATGGGGCTACGAGCAGTACCTC.

Details on this clonotype: One end of the junction varies from germline; a read error may be responsible. The chain links TRBV29-1 to TRBJ2-7; 10 bases match TRBD1. CDR3 size: 14 residues. Germline V CDR1 and CDR2: SQVTM, ANQGSEA. The CDR3 sequence is CSAGAGTGENDQYF. The CDR3 bases are TGCAGCGCTGGAGCCGGGACAGGGGAGAACGATCAGTACTTC.

Remarks on this clonotype: In this CDR3 the conserved last residue, phenylalanine or tryptophan, is missing, so a read error is likely. The rearrangement joins TRBV29-1 to TRBJ2-1; 11 bases map to TRBD1. Germline CDR1 and CDR2: SQVTM and ANQGSEA. The CDR3 is 14 amino acids. Here the CDR3 reads CSGLPGQGVDEQFL. CDR3 nucleotide sequence: TGTAGTGGATTGCCGGGACAGGGGGTGGATGAGCAGTTCCTC.

As for this clonotype: A read error may produce the germline difference seen at one junction end. V usage is TRBV6-2 or TRBV6-3 and J usage is TRBJ2-3; D is uncertain. The CDR3 has 16 residues. The germline V gene encodes CDR1 MNHEY and CDR2 SVGEGT. The CDR3 DNA follows: TGTGCTAGCAGACTCTTGGTGGGCCCAAGCACAGATACGCAGTATTTT. As protein: CASRLLVGPSTDTQYF.

The chain combines TRBV20-1 with TRBJ2-3; D perhaps matches TRBD2 (5 bases). CDR3 size: 16 residues. V gave up 5 bases and J gave up 1 base, with 19 bases separating them. Per the germline V gene, CDR1 is DFQATT and CDR2 is SNEGSKA (reference sequence). The CDR3 nucleotides are TGCAGTGCTCACCAGGCGAAAAGTAGCGGCACAGATACGCAGTATTTT. Translating it yields CSAHQAKSSGTDTQYF.

About this clonotype itself: Possible read error: a much larger clone is one base away. The CDR3 nucleotides are TGCGCCAGCAGCTCGCAAAGGGGCGGCTACGAGCAGTACTTC. This encodes CASSSQRGGYEQYF. The chain joins TRBV5-1 to TRBJ2-7, with D possibly TRBD1 on 5 matching bases. V was cut by 3 bases and J by 3 bases, with 13 bases left in between. CDR1 and CDR2 from the germline V gene are SGHRS and YFSETQ. This CDR3 is 14 amino acids long.

As regards this clonotype: A read error may explain this, as a much larger clone is one base away. The final CDR3 position lacks the conserved phenylalanine or tryptophan, pointing to a likely read error. The chain couples TRBV5-1 to TRBJ2-5; D is uncertain. Germline V gives CDR1 SGHRS, CDR2 YFSETQ. The ends were cut back, 0 bases at V and 3 bases at J, with 0 bases in the middle. The CDR3 has 11 residues. CDR3 protein: CASSLEETQYS. CDR3 coding DNA: TGCGCCAGCAGCTTGGAAGAGACCCAGTACTCC.

A note on this clonotype: A junction boundary mismatches the germline segment, possibly from a read error. The chain carries TRBV4-2 and TRBJ1-5; D gene unclear. The CDR3 extends over 14 amino acids. Germline V gene sequence: CDR1 LGHNA, CDR2 YNFKEQ. CDR3 in amino acids: CAGSQIETRQPQHF. The DNA of the CDR3 is TGTGCCGGCAGCCAAATAGAGACGCGGCAGCCCCAACATTTT.

This clonotype counts as large. V gene TRBV6-5 combines with J gene TRBJ2-6, with 7 bases lining up with TRBD1. CDR3 length: 16 residues. The V segment lost 6 bases and the J segment 4 bases; nucleotides outside the gene matches: 9. In germline, CDR1 is MNHEY, CDR2 SVGAGI. The CDR3 spells CASRAGDRSGANVLTF. The CDR3 nucleotides are TGTGCCAGCAGGGCAGGGGACAGATCCGGGGCCAACGTCCTGACTTTC.

J is TRBJ2-7 and V is TRBV4-1; D may be TRBD2 (6 bases). V was clipped by 4 bases and J by 1 base, with 20 bases between them. The CDR3 contains 17 residues. From germline, CDR1 is MGHRA and CDR2 YSYEKL. Here the CDR3 reads CASSLYHRGGGSYEQYF. The CDR3 bases are TGCGCCAGCAGCCTTTACCATAGGGGAGGCGGTTCCTACGAGCAGTACTTC.

This clonotype was recorded a few times. A much more abundant neighbour one base away suggests this may be a read error. V usage is TRBV5-4 and J usage is TRBJ2-1, with D unclear. This CDR3 is 11 amino acids long. CDR1 is SGHNT and CDR2 is YYREEE in the germline V gene (reference sequence). The CDR3 nucleotides read TGTACCAGCAGCCTTCGGACGCAGGAGTTCTTC. Translating gives CTSSLRTQEFF.

J is TRBJ1-5 and V is TRBV6-1; D is unresolved. The germline gives CDR1 MNHNS, CDR2 SASEGT. The CDR3 is made up of 15 amino acids. In DNA, the CDR3 is TGTGTCAGTAGTGAACGGGGTCTAGGCAATCAGCCCCAGCATTTT. Translating gives CVSSERGLGNQPQHF.

This clonotype appeared a single time. One junction end disagrees with the germline gene, perhaps due to a read error. CDR3 protein: CVSNQRGGNTIYF. CDR3 in DNA: TGTGTCAGCAACCAGAGGGGTGGAAACACCATATATTTT. The genes are TRBV6-5 and TRBJ1-3; possible D gene TRBD1, 5 bases. CDR3 size: 13 residues. Per germline, CDR1 MNHEY and CDR2 SVGAGI.

Regarding this clonotype: Since no conserved phenylalanine or tryptophan closes the CDR3, a read error is the likely cause. No DNA is shown, since the ends of the CDR3 on it are uncertain; the CDR3 is the one TCRdb lists. The chain employs TRBV11-2 and TRBJ2-7. The V gene's germline CDR1 is SGHAT and CDR2 FQNNGV. The length of the CDR3 is 14 amino acids, counting both ends. CDR3 amino acids: CASSLTDEAYEHYL.

In its sample, this clonotype was seen a few times. The genes are TRBV7-6 and TRBJ1-2, with D perhaps TRBD1 (6 bases). Trimming removed 9 bases from V and 4 bases from J, with 18 bases in between. The CDR3 consists of 14 residues. Germline CDR1 reads SGHVS; CDR2 reads FNYEAQ. CDR3 sequence: CASIAQGHGYGYTF. For the CDR3, the DNA is TGTGCCAGTATAGCTCAGGGGCATGGCTATGGCTACACCTTC.

This clonotype was counted a single time. A read error may produce the germline difference seen at one junction end. The chain recombines TRBV5-1 with TRBJ2-1; no firm D call. In germline, CDR1 is SGHRS, CDR2 YFSETQ. The CDR3 has 18 residues. In nucleotides, the CDR3 is TGCGCCAGCAGCCCGCTTACCGGCGGCGGTGGCTCCTACGATGAGCAGTTCTTC. Translation gives CASSPLTGGGGSYDEQFF.

The chain links TRBV6-5 to TRBJ2-1; TRBD2 might be the D (5 bases). Deletions cut 4 bases from V and 11 bases from J, with 15 bases between. Germline lookup yields CDR1 MNHEY and CDR2 SVGAGI. The CDR3 consists of 13 residues. The CDR3 DNA follows: TGTGCCAGCAGTTCGGGAACAGCCAGTAAGCAGTTCTTC. Its translation: CASSSGTASKQFF.

A remark on this clonotype: The conserved closing phenylalanine or tryptophan is absent in this CDR3, likely reflecting a read error. This rearrangement joins TRBV7-3 to TRBJ2-7; D gene unclear. In germline, CDR1 is SGHTA, CDR2 FQGTGA. The length of the CDR3 is 14 residues. The V end lost 2 bases, the J end lost 1 base, and 9 bases lay between the germline ends. The CDR3 region is CASSLSPTSYEQYL. The CDR3 nucleotides are TGTGCCAGCAGCTTATCCCCCACTTCCTACGAGCAGTACCTC.

This clonotype has a count of ten or more. This chain connects TRBV29-1 to TRBJ2-5; tentatively, D is TRBD1 or TRBD2 (5 bases each). There are 14 residues in the CDR3. The germline V gene has CDR1 SQVTM and CDR2 ANQGSEA. Trimming removed 6 bases at V and 1 base at J, with 15 bases between. DNA for the CDR3: TGCAGCGTCAGGGTCGAGGGGTTCCAAGAGACCCAGTACTTC. Translating it yields CSVRVEGFQETQYF.

To note about this clonotype: The junction shows a germline mismatch at one end, possibly a read error. J is TRBJ2-7 and V is TRBV12-3 or TRBV12-4, with D tentatively TRBD2 (6 bases). CDR3 length: 13 amino acids. CDR3 amino acids: CVSTRRGYYEQYF. Written as DNA, the CDR3 is TGTGTCAGCACCCGACGGGGGTACTACGAGCAGTACTTC.